This entry lists 31 T cell receptor beta chains sequenced from one sample in a study of OX40 agonist ivuxolimab in advanced cancers. Assay used: immunoSEQ multiplex PCR; TCRdb lists only in-frame clones, some missing. Altogether tens of thousands of clones are present, more than 70% being singletons, with the ten largest covering roughly a sixth. The source material was CD4+ or CD8+ T cells sorted from blood, sampled in a trial of the OX40 agonist ivuxolimab. These receptors originate from an adult with an advanced solid tumor such as melanoma, head and neck, liver or kidney cancer.

This clone was seen a single time. The chain couples TRBV7-3 to TRBJ2-3; TRBD2 matches at 7 bases. The CDR3 spans 18 residues. Germline CDR1 reads SGHTA; CDR2 reads FQGTGA. J lost 0 bases, V lost 3 bases, and 12 bases had no gene match. The CDR3 nucleotides read TGTGCCAGCAGCTTTCCGGCGGGGGACGCCCCTAGCACAGATACGCAGTATTTT. Its translation: CASSFPAGDAPSTDTQYF.

The gene calls are TRBV7-8 and TRBJ2-1; D gene ambiguous. This CDR3 region has 15 residues. Trimming removed 4 bases from V and 6 bases from J, with 16 bases in between. Per the germline V gene, CDR1 is SGHVS and CDR2 is FQNEAQ. CDR3: CASSSLRAVSNEQFF. The CDR3 DNA reads as TGTGCCAGCAGCTCCCTCCGGGCCGTCTCCAATGAGCAGTTCTTC.

This chain uses TRBV28 with TRBJ2-2; possibly TRBD2 for D (5 bases). Germline V gene sequence: CDR1 MDHEN, CDR2 SYDVKM. V was clipped by 3 bases and J by 3 bases, with 8 bases between them. The CDR3 contains 14 residues. CDR3 sequence reads: CASSFTGDTGELFF. The CDR3 region has the DNA TGTGCCAGCAGTTTTACCGGGGACACCGGGGAGCTGTTTTTT.

This sequence joins TRBV7-9 and TRBJ1-2; tentative D call: TRBD1 (6 bases). The CDR3 runs 14 residues. Per germline, CDR1 SEHNR and CDR2 FQNEAQ (reference sequence). Trimming took off 4 bases at V and 7 bases at J, with 16 bases between the two ends. CDR3 protein: CASSSTGYVLGYTF. CDR3 sequence (DNA): TGTGCCAGCAGCTCGACAGGTTACGTACTTGGCTACACCTTC.

The rearrangement links TRBV13 to TRBJ1-1; no definite D call. V lost 6 bases and J lost 0, with 17 bases in between. The CDR3 is 16 residues long. CDR1 is PRHDT, CDR2 FYEKMQ, per germline (reference sequence). CDR3 bases: TGTGCCAGCAGAATAACATGGGGAGGTATGAACACTGAAGCTTTCTTT. This sequence encodes CASRITWGGMNTEAFF.

J is TRBJ2-5 and V is TRBV15, with D tentatively TRBD2 (5 bases). From germline, CDR1 is LNHNV and CDR2 YYDKDF (reference sequence). The V gene lost 0 bases and the J gene lost 3 bases, with 17 bases spanning the gap. The CDR3 is made up of 17 amino acids. The CDR3 DNA reads as TGTGCCACCAGCAGAGACGGCGCAGGTAGCGAGGAAGAGACCCAGTACTTC. Its translation: CATSRDGAGSEEETQYF. The entire variable domain, with the rest obtained from reference TRBV15 and TRBJ2-5, is as follows: DAMVIQNPRYQVTQFGKPVTLSCSQTLNHNVMYWYQQKSSQAPKLLFHYYDKDFNNEADTPDNFQSRRPNTSFCFLDIRSPGLGDTAMYLCATSRDGAGSEEETQYFGPGTRLLVL.

The chain recombines TRBV5-1 with TRBJ2-5; a weak D match, TRBD1 (6 bases). Germline loops: CDR1 SGHRS, CDR2 YFSETQ. The CDR3 spans 15 residues. The V end was cut by 7 bases, the J end by 4 bases, with 20 bases between. CDR3 sequence: CASGSYGGGGETQYF. CDR3 DNA sequence: TGCGCCAGCGGTAGCTATGGGGGCGGAGGAGAGACCCAGTACTTC.

This chain joins TRBV9 and TRBJ2-4; the match to TRBD2 covers 7 bases. From germline, CDR1 is SGDLS and CDR2 YYNGEE. V lost 3 bases, J lost 8 bases, and 8 bases stayed unmatched. The CDR3 covers 14 residues. The CDR3 region is CASSASGGTDIQYF. The CDR3 DNA reads as TGTGCCAGCAGCGCGTCGGGGGGAACGGACATTCAGTACTTC.

This chain joins TRBV7-9 and TRBJ1-1; TRBD1 agrees at 12 bases. Germline CDR1 and CDR2: SEHNR and FQNEAQ (reference sequence). Trimming removed 4 bases from V and 5 bases from J; junction bases left unmatched: 5. This CDR3 has 15 residues. CDR3 amino acids: CASSSGTGGLTEAFF. The CDR3 DNA reads as TGTGCCAGCAGCTCCGGGACAGGGGGCTTAACTGAAGCTTTCTTT.

This chain connects TRBV15 to TRBJ2-1; D might be TRBD2 (6 bases). Germline V gene sequence: CDR1 LNHNV, CDR2 YYDKDF (reference sequence). The CDR3 has 12 amino acids. Trimming left V 1 base short and J 9 bases short, with 7 bases between. The CDR3 here is CATSRVSGEQFF. The CDR3 nucleotides are TGTGCCACCAGCAGAGTTAGCGGTGAGCAGTTCTTC.

This chain joins TRBV5-6 and TRBJ1-2, with D perhaps TRBD1 (5 bases). CDR3 size: 12 residues. Trimming removed 2 bases from V and 4 bases from J, with 6 bases in between. CDR1 and CDR2 from the germline V gene are SGHDT and YYEEEE. The CDR3 region is CASSFQGYGYTF. DNA of the CDR3: TGTGCCAGCAGCTTCCAGGGCTATGGCTACACCTTC.

The chain carries TRBV29-1 and TRBJ2-5, with 10 bases that match TRBD2. The CDR3 length is 17 residues. V was clipped by 0 bases and J by 5 bases; unmatched bases: 12. Germline values: CDR1 SQVTM, CDR2 ANQGSEA. CDR3 loop: CSVEDMASGGLGETQYF. DNA for the CDR3: TGCAGCGTTGAAGATATGGCTAGCGGGGGCCTGGGGGAGACCCAGTACTTC.

V usage is TRBV27 and J usage is TRBJ2-7; 8 positions match TRBD2. CDR1 and CDR2 from the germline V gene are MNHEY and SMNVEV (reference sequence). The CDR3 is made up of 14 amino acids. V shed 8 bases, J shed 4 bases, and the junction held 10 bases outside the gene matches. The CDR3 sequence is CASGTGTRVYEQYF. In DNA form, the CDR3 reads TGTGCCAGCGGCACCGGGACTAGAGTTTACGAGCAGTACTTC.

The chain uses TRBV6-1 and TRBJ2-7; D perhaps matches TRBD1 (5 bases). In germline, CDR1 is MNHNS, CDR2 SASEGT. V lost 7 bases and J 0 bases, leaving 7 bases between the germline ends. The CDR3 is 12 residues long. CDR3 residues: CASIRDSYEQYF. In DNA form, the CDR3 reads TGTGCCAGCATCAGGGACTCCTACGAGCAGTACTTC.

This chain uses TRBV6-6 with TRBJ1-2; perhaps TRBD1 as D (6 bases). V was clipped by 7 bases and J by 3 bases, with 6 bases between them. Germline CDR1 reads MNHNY; CDR2 reads SVGAGI (reference sequence). The CDR3 sequence is 11 residues long. As DNA, the CDR3 is TGTGCCAGCACAGGGGACTATGGCTACACCTTC. This sequence encodes CASTGDYGYTF.

V gene TRBV29-1 combines with J gene TRBJ1-3, with D unclear. The germline V gene encodes CDR1 SQVTM and CDR2 ANQGSEA. CDR3 length equals 11 residues. Trimming removed 6 bases at V and 4 bases at J, with 7 bases between. CDR3 sequence (DNA): TGCAGCGTCCCAGCCGGAAACACCATATATTTT. Translated: CSVPAGNTIYF.

This sequence joins TRBV4-1 and TRBJ1-1; possible D gene TRBD1, 5 bases. In germline, CDR1 is MGHRA, CDR2 YSYEKL. V gave up 2 bases and J gave up 5 bases, with 15 bases separating them. The CDR3 has 15 amino acids. This CDR3 is CASSQSQGSGTEAFF. As DNA, the CDR3 is TGCGCCAGCAGCCAATCCCAGGGTTCGGGAACTGAAGCTTTCTTT.

The chain couples TRBV27 to TRBJ2-5; D uncertain. The V end lost 7 bases, the J end lost 1 base, and 7 bases lay between the germline ends. The CDR3 contains 12 residues. Germline V lookup: CDR1 MNHEY, CDR2 SMNVEV (reference sequence). The CDR3 nucleotides are TGTGCCAGCATCCAGATCCAAGAGACCCAGTACTTC. Protein sequence: CASIQIQETQYF.

The chain couples TRBV4-1 to TRBJ1-1; possible D gene TRBD1, 6 bases. In germline, CDR1 is MGHRA, CDR2 YSYEKL. Trimming shortened V by 1 base and J by 1 base, and 10 bases separated the two germline ends. CDR3 length equals 15 residues. CDR3: CASSQGTGTNTEAFF. DNA for the CDR3: TGCGCCAGCAGCCAAGGTACAGGGACGAACACTGAAGCTTTCTTT.

The chain joins TRBV7-6 to TRBJ2-1, with no clear D. Deletions cut 4 bases from V and 9 bases from J, with 16 bases between. Germline assignment: CDR1 SGHVS and CDR2 FNYEAQ. CDR3 length: 14 residues. The CDR3 nucleotides read TGTGCCAGCAGCTCGAGGCAACCGGCTGGTGAGCAGTTCTTC. Amino acid sequence: CASSSRQPAGEQFF. The complete variable domain, with remaining parts taken from reference TRBV7-6 and TRBJ2-1, reads GAGVSQSPRYKVTKRGQDVALRCDPISGHVSLYWYRQALGQGPEFLTYFNYEAQQDKSGLPNDRFSAERPEGSISTLTIQRTEQRDSAMYRCASSSRQPAGEQFFGPGTRLTVL.

The gene calls are TRBV7-9 and TRBJ2-3; 8 positions agree with TRBD1. The germline gives CDR1 SEHNR, CDR2 FQNEAQ (reference sequence). This CDR3 contains 15 residues. Trimming at V came to 4 bases and at J to 5 bases, leaving 8 bases not matched to a gene. CDR3 sequence (DNA): TGTGCCAGCAGCTCCCCGGGACAGGCGAGAGATACGCAGTATTTT. Protein sequence: CASSSPGQARDTQYF.

The V and J genes are TRBV4-1 and TRBJ2-7, with D unclear. The germline V and J ends were trimmed by 0 bases and 3 bases, with 12 bases remaining between them. This CDR3 comprises 15 residues. Per germline, CDR1 MGHRA and CDR2 YSYEKL. For the CDR3, the DNA is TGCGCCAGCAGCCAAGATAGGGTCGGGTTCTACGAGCAGTACTTC. Residues: CASSQDRVGFYEQYF.

V and J are TRBV29-1 and TRBJ2-5; TRBD2 aligns across 8 bases. CDR1 and CDR2 (germline): SQVTM, ANQGSEA. The CDR3 length is 16 residues. Trimming removed 1 base from V and 6 bases from J; junction bases left unmatched: 13. This chain's CDR3 is CSVEGRAGVGLKTQYF. The CDR3 DNA follows: TGCAGCGTTGAAGGGAGAGCGGGAGTGGGTTTAAAGACCCAGTACTTC.

The J gene is TRBJ1-1, the V gene TRBV19; D not resolved. Germline V gives CDR1 LNHDA, CDR2 SQIVND (reference sequence). V gave up 1 base and J gave up 1 base, with 10 bases separating them. The CDR3 is 15 amino acids. DNA for the CDR3: TGTGCCAGTAGTATAGGGTGGGGTCAGAACACTGAAGCTTTCTTT. It is translated as CASSIGWGQNTEAFF.

This clone has only one observation. This chain joins TRBV11-1 and TRBJ1-3; the D is unclear. The CDR3 consists of 14 residues. The V gene's germline CDR1 is SGHAT and CDR2 FQDESV (reference sequence). V lost 2 bases to trimming and J lost 4 bases, with 9 bases between them. The CDR3 spells CASSLTRMGNTIYF. CDR3 coding DNA: TGTGCCAGCAGCTTAACCAGAATGGGAAACACCATATATTTT.

CDR3 in DNA: TGCGCCAGCAGCCGACCCGCCGGGACTAGCGGGAACAATGAGCAGTTCTTC. Protein sequence: CASSRPAGTSGNNEQFF. The gene calls are TRBV4-1 and TRBJ2-1, with TRBD2 identical over 13 bases. Germline CDR1 reads MGHRA; CDR2 reads YSYEKL. J gave up 5 bases and V 4 bases, and 8 bases lay outside the gene matches. This CDR3 is 17 amino acids long.

The chain carries TRBV9 and TRBJ1-6, with D possibly TRBD1 on 5 matching bases. Germline V lookup: CDR1 SGDLS, CDR2 YYNGEE. Deletions cut 4 bases from V and 9 bases from J, with 14 bases between. The CDR3 is 14 residues long. The CDR3 DNA reads as TGTGCCAGCAGCCTCTCGGGGGTAGGTTCACCCCTCCACTTT. It codes for CASSLSGVGSPLHF.

The chain employs TRBV27 and TRBJ1-5; maybe TRBD1 (5 bases). The CDR3 length is 14 residues. The V end was cut by 3 bases, the J end by 3 bases, with 9 bases between. Germline lookup yields CDR1 MNHEY and CDR2 SMNVEV (reference sequence). The CDR3 region has the DNA TGTGCCAGCAGTTTTAGCAGGGACAATCAGCCCCAGCATTTT. Translation: CASSFSRDNQPQHF.

The V call is TRBV7-8, the J call TRBJ2-5, with D unresolved. V lost 6 bases to trimming and J lost 5 bases, with 10 bases between them. Germline V gene data show CDR1 as SGHVS and CDR2 as FQNEAQ. The CDR3 length is 12 residues. This CDR3 is CASSSTRETQYF. Written as DNA, the CDR3 is TGTGCCAGCAGTTCGACCCGGGAGACCCAGTACTTC.

The rearrangement links TRBV13 to TRBJ2-5; 11 bases are shared with TRBD2. V was pared by 0 bases and J by 1 base, with 7 bases of the junction left unmatched. Germline loops: CDR1 PRHDT, CDR2 FYEKMQ (reference sequence). There are 18 residues in the CDR3. The CDR3 is CASSLGLAGAGFQETQYF. The DNA for the CDR3 is TGTGCCAGCAGCTTAGGACTAGCGGGGGCCGGGTTCCAAGAGACCCAGTACTTC.

The gene calls are TRBV7-2 and TRBJ1-6; D is undetermined. The CDR3 length is 14 residues. The V gene lost 8 bases and the J gene lost 4 bases, with 12 bases spanning the gap. CDR1 SGHTA and CDR2 FQGNSA come from the germline V gene. CDR3 bases: TGTGCCAGCTCCGGGCGCCGTTATAATTCACCCCTCCACTTT. It specifies CASSGRRYNSPLHF. The whole variable domain, filled in from reference TRBV7-2 and TRBJ1-6, reads GAGVSQSPSNKVTEKGKDVELRCDPISGHTALYWYRQSLGQGLEFLIYFQGNSAPDKSGLPSDRFSAERTGGSVSTLTIQRTQQEDSAVYLCASSGRRYNSPLHFGNGTRLTVT.